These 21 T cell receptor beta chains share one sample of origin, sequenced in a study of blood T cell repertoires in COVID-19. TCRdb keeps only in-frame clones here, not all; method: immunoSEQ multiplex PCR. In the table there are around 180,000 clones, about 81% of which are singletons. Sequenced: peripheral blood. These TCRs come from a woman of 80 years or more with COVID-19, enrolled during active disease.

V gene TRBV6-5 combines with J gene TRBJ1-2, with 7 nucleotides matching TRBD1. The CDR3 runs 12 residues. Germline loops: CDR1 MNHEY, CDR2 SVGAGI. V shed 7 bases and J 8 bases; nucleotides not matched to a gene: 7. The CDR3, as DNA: TGTGCCAGCACTCGACAGGGAGAGGGCTACACCTTC. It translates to CASTRQGEGYTF.

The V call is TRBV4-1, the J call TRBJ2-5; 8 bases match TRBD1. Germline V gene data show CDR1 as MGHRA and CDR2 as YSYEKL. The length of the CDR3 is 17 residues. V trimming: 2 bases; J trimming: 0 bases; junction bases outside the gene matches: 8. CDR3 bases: TGCGCCAGCAGCCAACCCCTCCGGGACAGGTACCAAGAGACCCAGTACTTC. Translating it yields CASSQPLRDRYQETQYF.

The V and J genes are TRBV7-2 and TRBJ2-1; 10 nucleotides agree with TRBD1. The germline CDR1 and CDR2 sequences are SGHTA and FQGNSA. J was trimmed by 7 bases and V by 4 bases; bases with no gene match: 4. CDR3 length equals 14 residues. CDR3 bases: TGTGCCAGCAGCTCGGGACAGGGGAGGAATGAGCAGTTCTTC. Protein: CASSSGQGRNEQFF.

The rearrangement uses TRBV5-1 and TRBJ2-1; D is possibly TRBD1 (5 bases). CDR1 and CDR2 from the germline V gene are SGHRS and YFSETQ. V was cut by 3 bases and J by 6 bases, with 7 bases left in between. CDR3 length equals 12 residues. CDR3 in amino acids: CASSSQGNEQFF. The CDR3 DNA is TGCGCCAGCAGCTCCCAGGGCAATGAGCAGTTCTTC.

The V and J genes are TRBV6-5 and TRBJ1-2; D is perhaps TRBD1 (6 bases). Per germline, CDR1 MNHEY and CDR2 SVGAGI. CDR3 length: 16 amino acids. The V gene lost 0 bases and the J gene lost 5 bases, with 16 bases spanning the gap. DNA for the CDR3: TGTGCCAGCAGTTACTCGTTCCAGGGGTCTGGGTATGGCTACACCTTC. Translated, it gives CASSYSFQGSGYGYTF.

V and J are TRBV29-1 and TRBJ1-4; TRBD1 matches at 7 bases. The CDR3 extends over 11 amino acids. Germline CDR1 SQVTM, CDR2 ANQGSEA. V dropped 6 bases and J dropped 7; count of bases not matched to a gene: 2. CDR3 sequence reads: CSVNRGEKLFF. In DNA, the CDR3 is TGCAGCGTGAACAGGGGTGAAAAACTGTTTTTT.

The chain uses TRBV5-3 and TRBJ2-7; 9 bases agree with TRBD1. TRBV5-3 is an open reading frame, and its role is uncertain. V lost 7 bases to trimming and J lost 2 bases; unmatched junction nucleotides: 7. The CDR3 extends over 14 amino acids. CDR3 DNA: TGTGCCAGAGGCTCGGGACAGGGAGCCTACGAGCAGTACTTC. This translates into CARGSGQGAYEQYF.

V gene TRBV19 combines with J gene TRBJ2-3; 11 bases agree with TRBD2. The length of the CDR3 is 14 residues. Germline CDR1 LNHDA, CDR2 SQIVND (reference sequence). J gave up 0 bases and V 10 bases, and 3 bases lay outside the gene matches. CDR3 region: CATRLAGSTDTQYF. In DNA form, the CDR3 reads TGTGCCACACGACTAGCGGGGAGCACAGATACGCAGTATTTT.

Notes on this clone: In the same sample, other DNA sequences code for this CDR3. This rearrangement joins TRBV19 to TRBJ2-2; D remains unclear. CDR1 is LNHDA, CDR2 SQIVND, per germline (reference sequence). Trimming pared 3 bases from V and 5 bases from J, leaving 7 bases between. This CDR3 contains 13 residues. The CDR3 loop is CASSIVGTGELFF. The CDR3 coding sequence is TGTGCCAGTAGTATTGTCGGTACCGGGGAGCTGTTTTTT.

CDR3: CASSLATSGFTDTQYF. In nucleotides, the CDR3 is TGTGCCAGCAGCTTAGCAACTAGCGGTTTCACAGATACGCAGTATTTT. This chain joins TRBV7-9 and TRBJ2-3; 8 positions agree with TRBD2. CDR1 and CDR2 from the germline V gene are SEHNR and FQNEAQ (reference sequence). V lost 0 bases and J lost 2; bases outside the gene matches: 4. The CDR3 consists of 16 residues.

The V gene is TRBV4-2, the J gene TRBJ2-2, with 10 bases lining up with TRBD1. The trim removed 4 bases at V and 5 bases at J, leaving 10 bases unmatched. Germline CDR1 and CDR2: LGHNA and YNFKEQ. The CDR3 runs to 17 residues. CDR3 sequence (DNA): TGTGCCAGCAGCCCCCTAGGTGACAGGGGGCGGACCGGGGAGCTGTTTTTT. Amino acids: CASSPLGDRGRTGELFF.

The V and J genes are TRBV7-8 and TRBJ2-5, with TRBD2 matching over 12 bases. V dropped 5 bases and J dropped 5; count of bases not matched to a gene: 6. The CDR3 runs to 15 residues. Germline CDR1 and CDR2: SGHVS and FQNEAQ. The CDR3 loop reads CASSIGLAGWETQYF. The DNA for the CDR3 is TGTGCCAGCAGCATAGGACTAGCGGGATGGGAGACCCAGTACTTC.

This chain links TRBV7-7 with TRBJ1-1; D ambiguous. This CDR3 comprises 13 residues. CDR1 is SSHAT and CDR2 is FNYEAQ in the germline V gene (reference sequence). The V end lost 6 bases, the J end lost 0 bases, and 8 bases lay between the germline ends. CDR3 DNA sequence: TGTGCCAGCAGTCTTGACATGAACACTGAAGCTTTCTTT. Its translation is CASSLDMNTEAFF.

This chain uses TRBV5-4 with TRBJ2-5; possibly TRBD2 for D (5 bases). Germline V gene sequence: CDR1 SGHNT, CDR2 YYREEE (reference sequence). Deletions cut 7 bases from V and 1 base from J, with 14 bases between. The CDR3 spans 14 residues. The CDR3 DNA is TGTGCCAGCCGGGCGGGTAAGGGCCAAGAGACCCAGTACTTC. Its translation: CASRAGKGQETQYF.

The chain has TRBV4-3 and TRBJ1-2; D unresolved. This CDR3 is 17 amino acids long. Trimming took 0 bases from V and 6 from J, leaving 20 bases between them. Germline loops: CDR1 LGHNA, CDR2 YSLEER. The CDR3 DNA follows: TGCGCCAGCAGCCAAGATCTCGGAGGGTTTGGTCTCGATGGCTACACCTTC. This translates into CASSQDLGGFGLDGYTF.

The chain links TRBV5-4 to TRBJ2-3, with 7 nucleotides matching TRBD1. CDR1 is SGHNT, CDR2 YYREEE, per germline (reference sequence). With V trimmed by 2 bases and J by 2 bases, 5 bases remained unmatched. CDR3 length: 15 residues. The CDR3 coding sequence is TGTGCCAGCAGCTTACTCAGGGGGAACACAGATACGCAGTATTTT. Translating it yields CASSLLRGNTDTQYF. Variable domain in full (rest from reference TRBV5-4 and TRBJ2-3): ETGVTQSPTHLIKTRGQQVTLRCSSQSGHNTVSWYQQALGQGPQFIFQYYREEENGRGNFPPRFSGLQFPNYSSELNVNALELDDSALYLCASSLLRGNTDTQYFGPGTRLTVL.

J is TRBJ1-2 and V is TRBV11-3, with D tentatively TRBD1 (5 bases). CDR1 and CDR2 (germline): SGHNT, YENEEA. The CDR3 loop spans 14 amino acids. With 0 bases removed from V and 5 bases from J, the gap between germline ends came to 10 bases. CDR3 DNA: TGTGCCAGCAGCTTAGACAGGGAGGCGTATGGCTACACCTTC. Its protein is CASSLDREAYGYTF.

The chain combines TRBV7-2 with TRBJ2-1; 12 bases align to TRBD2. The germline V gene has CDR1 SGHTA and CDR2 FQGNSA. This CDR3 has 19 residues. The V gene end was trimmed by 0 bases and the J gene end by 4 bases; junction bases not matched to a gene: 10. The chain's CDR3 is CASSLARAGGTSGYNEQFF. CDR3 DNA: TGTGCCAGCAGCTTAGCGCGTGCCGGAGGGACTAGCGGGTACAATGAGCAGTTCTTC.

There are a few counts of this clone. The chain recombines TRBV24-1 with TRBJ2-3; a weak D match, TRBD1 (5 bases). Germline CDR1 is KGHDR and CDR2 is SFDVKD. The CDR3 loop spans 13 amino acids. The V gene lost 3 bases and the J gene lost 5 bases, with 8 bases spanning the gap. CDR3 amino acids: CATSDLDRDTQYF. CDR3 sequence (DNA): TGTGCCACCAGTGATCTCGACAGAGATACGCAGTATTTT.

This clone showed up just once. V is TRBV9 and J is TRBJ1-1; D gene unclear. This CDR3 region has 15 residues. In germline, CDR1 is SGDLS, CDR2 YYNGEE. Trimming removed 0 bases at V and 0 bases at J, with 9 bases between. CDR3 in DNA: TGTGCCAGCAGCGTAGGGGCCACGTTGAACACTGAAGCTTTCTTT. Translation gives CASSVGATLNTEAFF.

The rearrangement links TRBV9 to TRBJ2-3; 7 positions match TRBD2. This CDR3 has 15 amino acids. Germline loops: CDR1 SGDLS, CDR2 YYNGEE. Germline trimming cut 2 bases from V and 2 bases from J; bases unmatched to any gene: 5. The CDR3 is CASSVLAGPTDTQYF. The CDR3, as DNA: TGTGCCAGCAGCGTCTTAGCGGGCCCCACAGATACGCAGTATTTT. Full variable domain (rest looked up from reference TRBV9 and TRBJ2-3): DSGVTQTPKHLITATGQRVTLRCSPRSGDLSVYWYQQSLDQGLQFLIQYYNGEERAKGNILERFSAQQFPDLHSELNLSSLELGDSALYFCASSVLAGPTDTQYFGPGTRLTVL.